This T cell receptor beta chain is drawn from a study of blood T cell repertoires in COVID-19 (dated by TCRdb to about 2020). Study-wide context: The collaborator samples originated in the United States, Italy and Spain and spanned the acute and convalescent phases of COVID-19. Subjects who had been exposed to COVID-19, were actively infected with it, or had recovered from it provided the deeply sampled blood TCRbeta repertoires that made up the dataset. Where available, HLA class I and class II types were obtained from metadata supplied by the sample provider rather than from assay-based typing. The samples were drawn from two sources: the first 160 participants of the ongoing ImmuneRACE study, and fewer than 1,500 subjects contributed by 6 global collaborators. The sample metadata nearly always contained a de-identified subject ID, COVID-19 status, age in years and sex. The prospective study material was composed of cDNA or gDNA derived from T cells, B-cell-depleted T cells, or PBMCs. The repertoires were released in a freely available public database meant as a resource for research on the immune response to SARS-CoV-2. The investigation overall reported the following: The quantity of clinical and demographic metadata differed by source and by participant and was supplied without curation.

TCRbeta CDR3 regions were amplified from genomic DNA using the immunoSEQ Assay, a bias-controlled multiplex PCR. The paper's data handling went like this. The number of nucleated cells in each sample was estimated from the amplification of reference gene primers within the assay. Sequence reads were collapsed and filtered to measure the absolute abundance of every unique TCRbeta CDR3 rearrangement. Productive Simpson clonality was computed per sample as the square root of Simpson's diversity index over productive rearrangements. The source is immuneACCESS, and TCRdb retained only in-frame sequences with V and J called. Part of the clones is not carried over; for the studies checked, unresolved V genes explain less than half of this, and the remainder is unexplained. V, J and clone size were drawn from that table, and D and trimming were deduced from the DNA. The sample contains 150,000 to 200,000 clones, 65% to 90% of them found a single time. Roughly 8.2% of the sample lies in the top ten.

Collaborating institutions collected whole blood in K2EDTA tubes following their own protocols. For TCRbeta analysis, collaborators shipped samples as frozen whole blood, isolated PBMCs, or DNA extracted from either of those sample types. The CDR3, cysteine through phenylalanine, is 14 amino acids long. The CDR3 DNA has 42 bases and is translated from base 1. V is reduced by 2 bases and J by 4 bases, leaving a spacing of 11 bases between them. CDR1 and CDR2, per the germline V gene (reference sequence), are MNHNY and SVGAGI. Only one count was recorded for this clone. Its antigen has not been determined. Nothing much larger sits one base from this clone, and base qualities are not available.

This TCR was recovered from a man between 60 and 70 years old with acute or convalescent COVID-19. The source material was peripheral blood. The chain is made from TRBV6-6 and TRBJ1-1; D gene: possibly TRBD1, on 5 matching bases. At the DNA level, the sequence is TGTGCCAGCAGTTACATACTAAGGGGCACTGAAGCTTTCTTT. Protein translation: CASSYILRGTEAFF.